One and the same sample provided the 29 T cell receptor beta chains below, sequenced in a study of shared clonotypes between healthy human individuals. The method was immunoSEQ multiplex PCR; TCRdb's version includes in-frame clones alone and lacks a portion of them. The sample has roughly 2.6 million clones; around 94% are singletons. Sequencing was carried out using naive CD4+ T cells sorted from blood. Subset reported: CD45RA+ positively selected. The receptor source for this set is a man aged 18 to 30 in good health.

Here the CDR3 DNA reads TGTGCCTGCGCGGTGCAAGAGACCCAGTACTTC. Translation: CACAVQETQYF. The J gene is TRBJ2-5, the V gene TRBV2; D call uncertain. This CDR3 contains 11 residues. Germline V gives CDR1 SNHLY, CDR2 FYNNEI. The V and J ends lost 11 bases and 2 bases respectively, with 9 bases between them.

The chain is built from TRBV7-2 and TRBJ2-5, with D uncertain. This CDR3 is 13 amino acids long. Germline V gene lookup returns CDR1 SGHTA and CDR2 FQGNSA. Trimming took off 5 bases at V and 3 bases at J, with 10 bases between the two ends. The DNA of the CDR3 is TGTGCCAGCAGCCGATCTACCGAAGAGACCCAGTACTTC. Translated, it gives CASSRSTEETQYF.

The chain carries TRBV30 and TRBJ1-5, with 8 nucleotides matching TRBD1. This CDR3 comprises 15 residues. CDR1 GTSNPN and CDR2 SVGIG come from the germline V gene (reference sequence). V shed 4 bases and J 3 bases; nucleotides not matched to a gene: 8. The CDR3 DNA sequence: TGTGCCTGGATCAATTCGGACAGGGACAATCAGCCCCAGCATTTT. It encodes CAWINSDRDNQPQHF.

CDR3 residues: CASRVERYSYNEQFF. CDR3 nucleotides: TGTGCCAGCAGAGTAGAACGGTACTCCTACAATGAGCAGTTCTTC. J is TRBJ2-1 and V is TRBV27; D unclear. Trimming left V 6 bases short and J 0 bases short, with 12 bases between. The CDR3 runs 15 residues. CDR1 and CDR2 (germline): MNHEY, SMNVEV (reference sequence).

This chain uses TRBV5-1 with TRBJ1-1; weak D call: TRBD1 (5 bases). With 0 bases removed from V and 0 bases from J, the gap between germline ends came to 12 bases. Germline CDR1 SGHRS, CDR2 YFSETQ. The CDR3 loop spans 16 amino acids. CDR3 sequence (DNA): TGCGCCAGCAGCTTGGGACAGTCTGATTTGAACACTGAAGCTTTCTTT. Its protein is CASSLGQSDLNTEAFF. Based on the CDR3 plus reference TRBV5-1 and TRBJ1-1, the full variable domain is KAGVTQTPRYLIKTRGQQVTLSCSPISGHRSVSWYQQTPGQGLQFLFEYFSETQRNKGNFPGRFSGRQFSNSRSEMNVSTLELGDSALYLCASSLGQSDLNTEAFFGQGTRLTVV.

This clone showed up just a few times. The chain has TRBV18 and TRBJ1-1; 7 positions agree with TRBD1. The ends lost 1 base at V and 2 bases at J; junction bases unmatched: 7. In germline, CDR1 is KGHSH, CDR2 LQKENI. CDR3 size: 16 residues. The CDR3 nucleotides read TGTGCCAGCTCACCACAGCAGGGGGTGGGAAACACTGAAGCTTTCTTT. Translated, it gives CASSPQQGVGNTEAFF.

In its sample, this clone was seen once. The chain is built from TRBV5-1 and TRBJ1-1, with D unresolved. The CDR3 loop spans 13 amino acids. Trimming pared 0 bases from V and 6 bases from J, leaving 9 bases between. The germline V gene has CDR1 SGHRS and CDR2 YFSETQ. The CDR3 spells CASSLEGPPEAFF. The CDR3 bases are TGCGCCAGCAGCTTGGAAGGGCCCCCTGAAGCTTTCTTT.

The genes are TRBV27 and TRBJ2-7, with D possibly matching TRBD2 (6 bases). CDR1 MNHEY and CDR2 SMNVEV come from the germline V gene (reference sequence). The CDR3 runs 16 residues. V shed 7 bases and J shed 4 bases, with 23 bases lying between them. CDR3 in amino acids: CASMKRGGGAHYEQYF. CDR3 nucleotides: TGTGCCAGCATGAAAAGGGGAGGAGGGGCCCATTACGAGCAGTACTTC.

CDR3 region: CSLGHSYEQYF. The CDR3 coding sequence is TGCAGTCTGGGACATTCCTACGAGCAGTACTTC. V gene TRBV20-1 combines with J gene TRBJ2-7; the D gene is possibly TRBD1 (6 bases). Germline lookup yields CDR1 DFQATT and CDR2 SNEGSKA (reference sequence). The CDR3 totals 11 residues. Trimming took 8 bases from V and 1 from J, leaving 9 bases between them.

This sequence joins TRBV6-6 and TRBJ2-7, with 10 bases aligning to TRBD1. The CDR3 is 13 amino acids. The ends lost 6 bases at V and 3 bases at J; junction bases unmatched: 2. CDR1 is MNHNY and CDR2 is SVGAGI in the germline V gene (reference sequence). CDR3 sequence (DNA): TGTGCCAGCAGGACAGGGGGCCTCTACGAGCAGTACTTC. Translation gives CASRTGGLYEQYF.

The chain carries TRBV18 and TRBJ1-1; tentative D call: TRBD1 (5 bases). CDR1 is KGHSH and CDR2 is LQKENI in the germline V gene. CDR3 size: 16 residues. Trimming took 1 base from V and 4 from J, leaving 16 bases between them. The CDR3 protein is CASSPLIKPGGTEAFF. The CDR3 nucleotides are TGTGCCAGCTCACCACTGATCAAACCTGGGGGCACTGAAGCTTTCTTT.

The CDR3 protein is CASSLGGRLGDGYTF. In DNA, the CDR3 is TGTGCCAGCAGTTTAGGCGGACGGTTGGGAGACGGCTACACCTTC. The chain uses TRBV28 and TRBJ1-2; D remains ambiguous. Germline CDR1 is MDHEN and CDR2 is SYDVKM. The CDR3 has 15 residues. The V end was cut by 2 bases, the J end by 8 bases, with 18 bases between.

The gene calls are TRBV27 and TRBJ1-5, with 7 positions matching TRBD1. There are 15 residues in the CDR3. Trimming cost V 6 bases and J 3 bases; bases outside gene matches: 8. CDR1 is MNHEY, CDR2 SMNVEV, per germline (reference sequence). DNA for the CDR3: TGTGCCAGCAGGCGGACAGGTGAGATCAATCAGCCCCAGCATTTT. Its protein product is CASRRTGEINQPQHF.

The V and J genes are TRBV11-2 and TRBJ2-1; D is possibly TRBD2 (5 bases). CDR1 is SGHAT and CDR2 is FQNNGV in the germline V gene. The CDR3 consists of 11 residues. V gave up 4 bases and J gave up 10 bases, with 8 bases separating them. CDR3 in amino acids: CASSSRREQFF. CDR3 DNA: TGTGCCAGCAGCTCTAGGAGGGAGCAGTTCTTC.

The CDR3 bases are TGTGCCAGTACCCCCCTGGCGGTCACGAATGAGCAGTTCTTC. Translated: CASTPLAVTNEQFF. The chain combines TRBV2 with TRBJ2-1; D call uncertain. Trimming left V 9 bases short and J 7 bases short, with 19 bases between. The CDR3 is 14 residues long. Germline CDR1 SNHLY, CDR2 FYNNEI.

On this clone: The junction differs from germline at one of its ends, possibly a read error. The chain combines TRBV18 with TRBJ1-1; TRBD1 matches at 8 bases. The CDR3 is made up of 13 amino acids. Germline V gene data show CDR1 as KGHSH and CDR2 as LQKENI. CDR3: CASSWTGNAEAFF. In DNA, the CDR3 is TGTGCCAGCTCATGGACAGGGAACGCTGAAGCTTTCTTT.

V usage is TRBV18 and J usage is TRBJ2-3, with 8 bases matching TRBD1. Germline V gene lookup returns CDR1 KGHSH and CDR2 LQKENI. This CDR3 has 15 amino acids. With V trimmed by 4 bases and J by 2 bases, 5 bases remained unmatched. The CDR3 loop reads CASSHGQGPTDTQYF. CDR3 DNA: TGTGCCAGCTCACATGGACAGGGCCCCACAGATACGCAGTATTTT.

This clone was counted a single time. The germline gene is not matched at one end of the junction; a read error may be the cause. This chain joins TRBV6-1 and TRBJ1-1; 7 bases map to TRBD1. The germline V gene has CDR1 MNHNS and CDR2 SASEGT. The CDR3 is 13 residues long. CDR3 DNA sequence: TGTGCCATCAGTGTCGACAGGGTCACTGAAGCTTTCTTT. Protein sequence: CAISVDRVTEAFF.

This CDR3 reads CASSLRDIRRDEQFF. CDR3 nucleotide sequence: TGCGCCAGCAGCCTCCGGGACATACGTCGGGATGAGCAGTTCTTC. This chain uses TRBV5-1 with TRBJ2-1; TRBD1 is a possible D gene (6 bases). The CDR3 runs 15 residues. V was cut by 4 bases and J by 8 bases, with 19 bases left in between. Germline CDR1 reads SGHRS; CDR2 reads YFSETQ.

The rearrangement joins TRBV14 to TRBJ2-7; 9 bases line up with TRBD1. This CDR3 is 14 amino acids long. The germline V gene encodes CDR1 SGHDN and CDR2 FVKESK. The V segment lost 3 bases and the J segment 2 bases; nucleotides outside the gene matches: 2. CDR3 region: CASSHGTGTYEQYF. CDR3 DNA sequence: TGTGCCAGCAGCCATGGGACAGGGACCTACGAGCAGTACTTC.

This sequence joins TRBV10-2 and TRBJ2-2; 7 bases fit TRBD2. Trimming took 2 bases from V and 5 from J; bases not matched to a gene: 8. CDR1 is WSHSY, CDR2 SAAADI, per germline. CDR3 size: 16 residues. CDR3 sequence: CASSEGLGGGTGELFF. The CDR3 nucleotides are TGCGCCAGCAGTGAGGGACTAGGTGGTGGGACCGGGGAGCTGTTTTTT.

The CDR3 protein is CASRHLNRGNNQPQHF. CDR3 bases: TGTGCCAGCAGACATCTAAACAGGGGGAACAATCAGCCCCAGCATTTT. This chain links TRBV28 with TRBJ1-5; TRBD1 aligns across 8 bases. From germline, CDR1 is MDHEN and CDR2 SYDVKM. The CDR3 runs 16 residues. J gave up 3 bases and V 6 bases, and 10 bases lay outside the gene matches.

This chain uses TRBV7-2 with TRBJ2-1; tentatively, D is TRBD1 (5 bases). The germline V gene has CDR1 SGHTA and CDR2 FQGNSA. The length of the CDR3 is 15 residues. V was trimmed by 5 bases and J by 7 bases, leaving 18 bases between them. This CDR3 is CASSPRGWGANEQFF. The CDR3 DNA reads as TGTGCCAGCAGCCCCAGAGGATGGGGCGCGAATGAGCAGTTCTTC.

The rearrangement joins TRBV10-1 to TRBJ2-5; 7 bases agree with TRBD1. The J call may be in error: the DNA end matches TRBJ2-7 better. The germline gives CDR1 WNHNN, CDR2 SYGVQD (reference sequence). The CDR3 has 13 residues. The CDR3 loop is CASRETGKHEQYF. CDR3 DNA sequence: TGCGCCAGCAGGGAGACAGGGAAGCACGAGCAGTACTTC.

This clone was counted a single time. CDR3 protein: CAISESGGQVVDQPQHF. As DNA, the CDR3 is TGTGCCATCAGTGAGTCCGGGGGACAGGTGGTTGATCAGCCCCAGCATTTT. V usage is TRBV10-3 and J usage is TRBJ1-5, with TRBD1 identical over 8 bases. CDR3 size: 17 residues. Germline V lookup: CDR1 ENHRY, CDR2 SYGVKD. The ends lost 0 bases at V and 5 bases at J; junction bases unmatched: 9.

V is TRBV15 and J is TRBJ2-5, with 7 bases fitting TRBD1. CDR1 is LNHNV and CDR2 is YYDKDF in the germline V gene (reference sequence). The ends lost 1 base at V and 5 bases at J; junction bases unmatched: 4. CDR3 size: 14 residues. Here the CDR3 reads CATSRVETGETQYF. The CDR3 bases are TGTGCCACCAGCAGAGTTGAGACAGGGGAGACCCAGTACTTC. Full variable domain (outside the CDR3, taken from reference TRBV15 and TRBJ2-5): DAMVIQNPRYQVTQFGKPVTLSCSQTLNHNVMYWYQQKSSQAPKLLFHYYDKDFNNEADTPDNFQSRRPNTSFCFLDIRSPGLGDTAMYLCATSRVETGETQYFGPGTRLLVL.

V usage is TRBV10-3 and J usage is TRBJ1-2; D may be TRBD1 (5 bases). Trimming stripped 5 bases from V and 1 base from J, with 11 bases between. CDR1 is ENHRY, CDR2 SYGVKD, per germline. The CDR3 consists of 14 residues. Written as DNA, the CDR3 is TGTGCCATCAGTTTTGACAGCAGTAACTATGGCTACACCTTC. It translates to CAISFDSSNYGYTF.

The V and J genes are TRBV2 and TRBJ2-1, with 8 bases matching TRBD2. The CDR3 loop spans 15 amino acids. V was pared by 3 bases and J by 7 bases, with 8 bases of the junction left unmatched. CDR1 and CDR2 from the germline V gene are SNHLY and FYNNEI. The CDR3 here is CASSDGLAAGNEQFF. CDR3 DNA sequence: TGTGCCAGCAGTGACGGACTAGCAGCGGGGAATGAGCAGTTCTTC. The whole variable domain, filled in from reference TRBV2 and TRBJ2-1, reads EPEVTQTPSHQVTQMGQEVILRCVPISNHLYFYWYRQILGQKVEFLVSFYNNEISEKSEIFDDQFSVERPDGSNFTLKIRSTKLEDSAMYFCASSDGLAAGNEQFFGPGTRLTVL.

The CDR3, as DNA: TGTGCCTGGAGTGTAATACCCCGGACAGGACTTTCCTACGAGCAGTACTTC. Amino acids: CAWSVIPRTGLSYEQYF. The chain uses TRBV30 and TRBJ2-7; TRBD1 aligns across 7 bases. Germline V gives CDR1 GTSNPN, CDR2 SVGIG (reference sequence). This CDR3 contains 17 residues. After removal of 0 bases from V and 1 base from J, the junction contained 12 bases not matched to a gene. Looking up the rest from reference TRBV30 and TRBJ2-7 gives the full variable domain: SQTIHQWPATLVQPVGSPLSLECTVEGTSNPNLYWYRQAAGRGLQLLFYSVGIGQISSEVPQNLSASRPQDRQFILSSKKLLLSDSGFYLCAWSVIPRTGLSYEQYFGPGTRLTVT.